A selection of T cell receptor beta chains follows, all from one sample in a study of identical twins. One entry per CDR3 protein, called by TCRdb with MiXCR from the 5' RACE reads. The table records roughly 250,000 distinct CDR3 sequences, about 7% of them present only once. These sequences were also reported in another study, on yellow fever vaccine responses in identical twins.

Sample: memory (CD45RO+) T cells sorted from blood. Receptors originate from a young woman in good health. The conserved cysteine and the conserved F or W are not part of the CDR3 here. Each record gives: CDR3 protein, J gene, V gene.

ASSLVTGNQNIQY TRBJ2-4 TRBV12-3/TRBV12-4
ASSLSSARGETQY TRBJ2-5 TRBV7-6
ASRQGSTGELF TRBJ2-2 TRBV12-3/TRBV12-4
ASSRTSGNTQY TRBJ2-3 TRBV14
ASSLWSSRSSYNEQF TRBJ2-1 TRBV5-1
ASSLVLASGVGEQF TRBJ2-1 TRBV5-1
ASSLRGLSNQPQH TRBJ1-5 TRBV27
ASSLATNEKLF TRBJ1-4 TRBV28
ASSGLAGVTGELF TRBJ2-2 TRBV9
ASSEEPNTGELF TRBJ2-2 TRBV2
ASSPPRVAVDFTDTQY TRBJ2-3 TRBV11-1
ASSLEGQGGYGYT TRBJ1-2 TRBV5-1
ASSLRGTRNGDTEAF TRBJ1-1 TRBV7-9
ASSRTGTRNNEQF TRBJ2-1 TRBV5-1
ASSIVPQPQH TRBJ1-5 TRBV19
ASRQHATNEKLF TRBJ1-4 TRBV6-1
ASSLDRYQPQH TRBJ1-5 TRBV5-1
ASSGGTDEGTDTQY TRBJ2-3 TRBV12-3/TRBV12-4
SARDQTGTSGIQY TRBJ2-3 TRBV20-1
ASSLRTDRGRLDTQY TRBJ2-3 TRBV19
ASRRLAGWQTQY TRBJ2-5 TRBV11-2
ASSYRSSGFSYKDKF TRBJ2-1 TRBV6-5
ASSPYSTGTGGETQY TRBJ2-5 TRBV18
ATSDLGLAGTDTQY TRBJ2-3 TRBV24-1
ASSLRDSPSGYT TRBJ1-2 TRBV7-9
ASSLGTGGAADGYT TRBJ1-2 TRBV11-2
SARALPTGLAGGPQETQY TRBJ2-5 TRBV20-1
ATSSRDPREAQY TRBJ2-3 TRBV15
ASSQTWGGTGINEQF TRBJ2-1 TRBV4-1
ASSFQGVAYEQY TRBJ2-7 TRBV12-3/TRBV12-4
ASSERASFGAQY TRBJ2-3 TRBV6-4
ASSLAGTPTYEQY TRBJ2-7 TRBV5-1
ASSAKGQYEQY TRBJ2-7 TRBV5-8
ASSSPGRPVRGANVLT TRBJ2-6 TRBV28
ASSESDRVTEAF TRBJ1-1 TRBV25-1
ASSPTGANVLT TRBJ2-6 TRBV3-1
ASRQELTGGYT TRBJ1-2 TRBV4-1
ASSPPSGGYYNEQF TRBJ2-1 TRBV11-2
ASSLETKNTEAF TRBJ1-1 TRBV5-1
ASSSDRGVVYGYT TRBJ1-2 TRBV19